The sequence of this T cell receptor (beta chain) was determined in a study of shared clonotypes between healthy human individuals. Study overall: Per donor, CD8 memory used one plate, CD8 naive used two, CD4 memory used three and CD4 naive used three. Study observations and caveats: Clonotypes shared by all four donors outscored non-shared clonotypes in generation probability. Incomplete sequencing of sorted subsets was indicated by rarefaction despite large depth.

On this clone itself: Its antigen is unidentified.

Into CD45RA+ naive and CD45RA-negative memory subsets, the CD4+ cells were split. The germline V gene encodes CDR1 SGHRS and CDR2 YFSETQ. This CDR3 is built from 14 residues. The V and J ends lost 6 bases and 6 bases, in that order; junction bases with no gene match: 8. Using immunoSEQ multiplex PCR, the repertoire was profiled, and TCRdb retains in-frame clones only, with some absent. Here the sample spans a few million clones, approximately 90% being singletons. This chain links TRBV5-1 with TRBJ2-1, with TRBD2 matching 8 bases. Input material: naive CD4+ T cells from PBMCs. Subset here: CD45RA+ positively selected. The origin of this receptor is a man aged 18 to 30 in good health. Some clones in this sample may be carry-over from other donors' samples. The chain's CDR3 is CASKLAVGSNEQFF. CDR3 nucleotide sequence: TGCGCCAGCAAACTAGCGGTGGGGAGCAATGAGCAGTTCTTC. Based on the CDR3 plus reference TRBV5-1 and TRBJ2-1, the full variable domain is KAGVTQTPRYLIKTRGQQVTLSCSPISGHRSVSWYQQTPGQGLQFLFEYFSETQRNKGNFPGRFSGRQFSNSRSEMNVSTLELGDSALYLCASKLAVGSNEQFFGPGTRLTVL.